This T cell receptor (beta chain) stems from a study of T cells in Graves' hyperthyroidism and ophthalmopathy. Notes on this clonotype: The junction departs from the called germline gene at one end, perhaps through a read error.

RNA transcripts yielded amplified TCR beta CDR3 regions. The primer set for the first-round RT-PCR of the TCR CDR3 was HTBI. TCRdb passed the multiplex PCR reads through MiXCR, listing each CDR3 protein once. Of approximately 600,000 distinct CDR3 sequences listed, 15% to 20% are singletons. The CDR3 consists of 18 residues. Germline V gives CDR1 SGHTA, CDR2 FQGNSA. The sample taken for sequencing was blood. The chain combines TRBV7-2 with TRBJ2-1; 10 bases fit TRBD2. The source is a woman younger than 45 with Graves' hyperthyroidism. For the CDR3, the DNA is TGCGCCAGCAGCCAAGGACGAGCTAGCGGGAGAACGTACAATGAGCAGTTCTTC. Residues: CASSQGRASGRTYNEQFF. Supplemented by reference TRBV7-2 and TRBJ2-1, the full variable domain reads GAGVSQSPSNKVTEKGKDVELRCDPISGHTALYWYRQSLGQGLEFLIYFQGNSAPDKSGLPSDRFSAERTGGSVSTLTIQRTQQEDSAVYLCASSQGRASGRTYNEQFFGPGTRLTVL.